Here is one TCR beta chain with its context. What it recognizes is unknown. The data are from a study of T cell responses to AZD1222 COVID-19 vaccine. In the study overall: Analysis merged second doses at about 4 or about 12 weeks. General study points: Donors were chiefly white British, with a greater number of females, and clonal diversity was perhaps underestimated. Nearly half of spike-specific TCRs reportedly target variant regions that are unmutated in the B.1.351 and B.1.1.7 variants.

Method: immunoSEQ multiplex PCR; TCRdb's copy keeps in-frame clones and lacks some. This table holds under 150,000 clones, nearly 95% found once. The sample here was peripheral blood, taken on day 0 of AZD1222 vaccination. The TCR was taken from an adult in good health.

This CDR3 is CASLRSGDTEAFF. CDR3 in DNA: TGCGCCAGCCTTAGGTCGGGGGACACTGAAGCTTTCTTT. V usage is TRBV4-1 and J usage is TRBJ1-1, with a possible D match to TRBD1 (5 bases). The CDR3 loop spans 13 amino acids. Per germline, CDR1 MGHRA and CDR2 YSYEKL. Deletions cut 8 bases from V and 3 bases from J, with 13 bases between.